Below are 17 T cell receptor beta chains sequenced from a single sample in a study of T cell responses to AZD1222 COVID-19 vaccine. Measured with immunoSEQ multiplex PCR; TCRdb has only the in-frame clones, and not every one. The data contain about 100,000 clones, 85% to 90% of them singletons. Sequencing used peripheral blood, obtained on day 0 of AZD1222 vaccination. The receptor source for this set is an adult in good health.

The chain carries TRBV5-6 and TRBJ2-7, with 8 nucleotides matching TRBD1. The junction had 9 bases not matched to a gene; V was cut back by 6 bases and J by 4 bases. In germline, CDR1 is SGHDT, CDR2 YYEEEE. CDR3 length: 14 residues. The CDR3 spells CASTASDRGYEQYF. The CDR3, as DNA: TGTGCCAGCACCGCTTCAGACAGGGGATACGAGCAGTACTTC.

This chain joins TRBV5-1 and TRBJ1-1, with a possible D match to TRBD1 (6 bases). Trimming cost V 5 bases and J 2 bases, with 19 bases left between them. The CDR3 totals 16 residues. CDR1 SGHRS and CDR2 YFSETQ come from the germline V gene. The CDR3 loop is CASRDTVGRGNTEAFF. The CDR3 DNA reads TGCGCCAGCAGGGACACAGTGGGCAGGGGTAACACTGAAGCTTTCTTT.

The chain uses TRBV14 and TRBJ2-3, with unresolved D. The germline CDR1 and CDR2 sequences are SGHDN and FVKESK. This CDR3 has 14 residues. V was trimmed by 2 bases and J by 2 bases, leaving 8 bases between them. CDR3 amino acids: CASSQTDFTDTQYF. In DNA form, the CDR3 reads TGTGCCAGCAGCCAAACGGATTTCACAGATACGCAGTATTTT.

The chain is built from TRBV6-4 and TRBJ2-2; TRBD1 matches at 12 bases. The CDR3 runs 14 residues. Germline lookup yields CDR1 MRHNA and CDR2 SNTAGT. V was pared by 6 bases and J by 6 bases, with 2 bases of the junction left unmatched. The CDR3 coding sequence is TGTGCCAGCAGACGGGACAGGGGGCCCGGGGAGCTGTTTTTT. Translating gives CASRRDRGPGELFF.

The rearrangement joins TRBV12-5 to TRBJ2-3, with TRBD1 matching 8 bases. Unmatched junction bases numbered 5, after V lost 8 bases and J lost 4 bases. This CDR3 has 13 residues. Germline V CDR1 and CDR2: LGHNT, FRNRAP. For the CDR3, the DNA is TGTGCTAGTTCGACAGGGGAGGCAGATACGCAGTATTTT. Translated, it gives CASSTGEADTQYF.

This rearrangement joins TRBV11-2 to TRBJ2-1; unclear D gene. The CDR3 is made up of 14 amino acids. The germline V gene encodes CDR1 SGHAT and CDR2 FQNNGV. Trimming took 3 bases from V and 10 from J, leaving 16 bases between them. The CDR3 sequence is CASSFPGPATEQFF. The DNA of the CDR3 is TGTGCCAGCAGCTTCCCGGGCCCCGCGACCGAGCAGTTCTTC.

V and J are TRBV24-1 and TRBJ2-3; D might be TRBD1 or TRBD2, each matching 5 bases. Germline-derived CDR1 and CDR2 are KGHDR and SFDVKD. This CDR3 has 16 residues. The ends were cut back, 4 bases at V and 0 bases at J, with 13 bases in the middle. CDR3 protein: CATSDTPGRSTDTQYF. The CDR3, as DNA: TGTGCCACCAGTGACACTCCGGGACGTAGCACAGATACGCAGTATTTT.

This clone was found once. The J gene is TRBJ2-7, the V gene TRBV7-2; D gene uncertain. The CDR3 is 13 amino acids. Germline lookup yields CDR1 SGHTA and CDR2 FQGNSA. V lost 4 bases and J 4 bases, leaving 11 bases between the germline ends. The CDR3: CASSSPPEYEQYF. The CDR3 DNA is TGTGCCAGCAGCTCTCCCCCGGAGTACGAGCAGTACTTC. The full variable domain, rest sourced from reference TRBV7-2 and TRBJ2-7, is GAGVSQSPSNKVTEKGKDVELRCDPISGHTALYWYRQSLGQGLEFLIYFQGNSAPDKSGLPSDRFSAERTGGSVSTLTIQRTQQEDSAVYLCASSSPPEYEQYFGPGTRLTVT.

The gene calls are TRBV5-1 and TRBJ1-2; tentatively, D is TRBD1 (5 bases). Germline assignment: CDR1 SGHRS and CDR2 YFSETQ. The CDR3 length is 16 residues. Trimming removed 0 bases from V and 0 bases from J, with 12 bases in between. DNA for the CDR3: TGCGCCAGCAGCTTGGATCTTACGGGGCCTAACTATGGCTACACCTTC. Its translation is CASSLDLTGPNYGYTF.

The CDR3 is CASSLGPSGATDTQYF. CDR3 nucleotides: TGCGCCAGCAGCTTGGGGCCTAGCGGGGCCACAGATACGCAGTATTTT. The J gene is TRBJ2-3, the V gene TRBV5-1, with TRBD2 identical over 9 bases. This CDR3 has 16 amino acids. In germline, CDR1 is SGHRS, CDR2 YFSETQ. Trimming removed 0 bases from V and 2 bases from J; junction bases left unmatched: 4.

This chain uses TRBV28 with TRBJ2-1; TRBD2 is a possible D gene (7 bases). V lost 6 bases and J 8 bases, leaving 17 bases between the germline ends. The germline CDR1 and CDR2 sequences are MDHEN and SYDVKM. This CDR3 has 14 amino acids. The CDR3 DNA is TGTGCCAGCAGCGTATCTGGGGGGGGCTATGAGCAGTTCTTC. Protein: CASSVSGGGYEQFF.

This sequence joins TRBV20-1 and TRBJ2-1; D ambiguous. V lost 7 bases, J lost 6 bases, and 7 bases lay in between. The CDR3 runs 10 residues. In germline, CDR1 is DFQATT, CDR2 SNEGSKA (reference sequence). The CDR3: CSVPVNEQFF. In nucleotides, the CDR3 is TGCAGTGTCCCCGTCAATGAGCAGTTCTTC.

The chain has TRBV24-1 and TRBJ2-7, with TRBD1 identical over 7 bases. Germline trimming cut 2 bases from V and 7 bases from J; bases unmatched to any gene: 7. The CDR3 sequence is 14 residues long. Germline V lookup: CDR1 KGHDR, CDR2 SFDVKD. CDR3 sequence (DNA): TGTGCCACCAGTGATTCGAACAGGGGAAGGGAGCAGTACTTC. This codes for CATSDSNRGREQYF.

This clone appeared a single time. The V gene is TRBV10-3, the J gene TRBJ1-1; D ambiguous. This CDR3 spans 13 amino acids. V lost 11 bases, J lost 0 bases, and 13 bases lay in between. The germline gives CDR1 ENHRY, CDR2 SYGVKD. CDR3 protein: CAARLDLNTEAFF. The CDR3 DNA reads TGTGCCGCCCGATTAGACTTGAACACTGAAGCTTTCTTT.

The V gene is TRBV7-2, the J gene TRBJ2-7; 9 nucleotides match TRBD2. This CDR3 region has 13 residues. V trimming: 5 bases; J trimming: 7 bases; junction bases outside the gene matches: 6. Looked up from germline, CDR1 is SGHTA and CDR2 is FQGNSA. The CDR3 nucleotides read TGTGCCAGCAGCCGCGGGAGGGGCTGGGAGCAGTACTTC. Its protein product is CASSRGRGWEQYF.

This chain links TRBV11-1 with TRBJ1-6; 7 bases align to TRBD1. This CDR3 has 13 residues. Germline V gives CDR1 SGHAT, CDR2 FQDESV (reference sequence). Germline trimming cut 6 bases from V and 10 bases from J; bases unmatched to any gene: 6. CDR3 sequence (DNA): TGTGCCAGCAGGGGACAGTTAAGGTCACCCCTCCACTTT. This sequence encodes CASRGQLRSPLHF. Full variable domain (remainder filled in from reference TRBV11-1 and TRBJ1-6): EAEVAQSPRYKITEKSQAVAFWCDPISGHATLYWYRQILGQGPELLVQFQDESVVDDSQLPKDRFSAERLKGVDSTLKIQPAELGDSAMYLCASRGQLRSPLHFGNGTRLTVT.

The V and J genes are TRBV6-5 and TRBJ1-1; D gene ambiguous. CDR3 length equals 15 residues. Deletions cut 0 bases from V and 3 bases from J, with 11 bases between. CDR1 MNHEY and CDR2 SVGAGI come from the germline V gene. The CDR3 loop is CASSYSSTEHTEAFF. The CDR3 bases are TGTGCCAGCAGTTACTCCTCAACAGAACACACTGAAGCTTTCTTT.